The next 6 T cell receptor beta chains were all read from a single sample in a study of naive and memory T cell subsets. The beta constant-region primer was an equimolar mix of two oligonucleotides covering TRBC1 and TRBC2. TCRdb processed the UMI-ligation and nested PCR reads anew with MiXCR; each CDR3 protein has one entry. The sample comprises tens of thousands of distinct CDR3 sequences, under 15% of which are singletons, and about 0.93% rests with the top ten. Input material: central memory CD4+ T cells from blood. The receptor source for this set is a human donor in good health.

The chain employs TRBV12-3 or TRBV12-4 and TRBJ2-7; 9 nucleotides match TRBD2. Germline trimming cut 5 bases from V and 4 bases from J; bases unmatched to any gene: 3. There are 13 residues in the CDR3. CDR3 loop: CASSTSGRYEQYF. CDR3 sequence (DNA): TGTGCCAGCAGTACGAGCGGGAGGTACGAGCAGTACTTC.

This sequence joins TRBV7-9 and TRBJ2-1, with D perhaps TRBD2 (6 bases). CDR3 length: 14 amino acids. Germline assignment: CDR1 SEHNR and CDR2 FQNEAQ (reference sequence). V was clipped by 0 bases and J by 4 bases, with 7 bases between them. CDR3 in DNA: TGTGCCAGCAGCTTAGCTAGCGGATACAATGAGCAGTTCTTC. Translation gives CASSLASGYNEQFF. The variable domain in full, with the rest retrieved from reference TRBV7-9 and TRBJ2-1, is DTGVSQNPRHKITKRGQNVTFRCDPISEHNRLYWYRQTLGQGPEFLTYFQNEAQLEKSRLLSDRFSAERPKGSFSTLEIQRTEQGDSAMYLCASSLASGYNEQFFGPGTRLTVL.

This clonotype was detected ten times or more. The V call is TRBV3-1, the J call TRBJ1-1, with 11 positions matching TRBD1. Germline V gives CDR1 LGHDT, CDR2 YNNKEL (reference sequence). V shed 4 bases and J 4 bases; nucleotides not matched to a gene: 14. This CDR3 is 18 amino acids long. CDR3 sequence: CASSLVLRTGGSVTEAFF. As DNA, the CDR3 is TGTGCCAGCAGCCTGGTCTTGCGGACAGGGGGCTCGGTCACTGAAGCTTTCTTT.

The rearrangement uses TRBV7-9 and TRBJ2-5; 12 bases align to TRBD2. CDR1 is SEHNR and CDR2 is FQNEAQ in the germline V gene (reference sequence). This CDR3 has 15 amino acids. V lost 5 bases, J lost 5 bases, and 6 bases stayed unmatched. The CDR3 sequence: CASSRTSGIRETQYF. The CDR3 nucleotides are TGTGCCAGCAGCAGGACTAGCGGGATCAGGGAGACCCAGTACTTC.

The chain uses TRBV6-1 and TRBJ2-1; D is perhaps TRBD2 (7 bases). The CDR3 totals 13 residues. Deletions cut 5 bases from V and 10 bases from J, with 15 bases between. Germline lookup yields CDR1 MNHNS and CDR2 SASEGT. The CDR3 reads CASSPSGTGEQFF. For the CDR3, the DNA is TGTGCCAGCAGTCCTAGCGGAACAGGGGAGCAGTTCTTC.

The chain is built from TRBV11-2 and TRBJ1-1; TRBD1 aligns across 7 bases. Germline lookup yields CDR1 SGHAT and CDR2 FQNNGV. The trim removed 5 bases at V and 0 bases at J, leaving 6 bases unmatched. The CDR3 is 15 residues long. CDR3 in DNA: TGTGCCAGCAGCCCGAGACAGGGAATGAACACTGAAGCTTTCTTT. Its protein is CASSPRQGMNTEAFF.